The 4 T cell receptor beta chains listed next were all sequenced from one sample in a study of T-cell memory formation after mild COVID-19. TCRdb redid the calling of the 5' RACE reads with MiXCR, one entry per CDR3 protein. The repertoire has 400,000 to 450,000 distinct CDR3 sequences, roughly 18% of them found once; the top ten carry 20% to 25%. The sample consisted of PBMCs or a T cell subset sorted from them (not recorded which). The origin of the receptors is a young man who had mild COVID-19 (a few samples of this study predate the infection). Cell type and time point are not known.

The chain recombines TRBV4-3 with TRBJ2-1, with TRBD2 matching over 13 bases. The CDR3 covers 17 residues. Germline V CDR1 and CDR2: LGHNA, YSLEER. V was clipped by 0 bases and J by 5 bases; unmatched bases: 4. In DNA, the CDR3 is TGCGCCAGCAGCCAAGAGGTCGGACTAGCGGGGGACAATGAGCAGTTCTTC. Translated, it gives CASSQEVGLAGDNEQFF.

The chain links TRBV4-3 to TRBJ2-7; D is perhaps TRBD2 (5 bases). Germline CDR1 is LGHNA and CDR2 is YSLEER. V dropped 1 base and J dropped 2 bases, with 15 bases sitting between them. The CDR3 covers 16 residues. The CDR3 protein is CASSQVSGIPTYEQYF. The CDR3 nucleotides are TGCGCCAGCAGCCAAGTTTCCGGGATCCCAACCTACGAGCAGTACTTC.

The V gene is TRBV6-5, the J gene TRBJ2-7, with D perhaps TRBD1 (6 bases). V was trimmed by 2 bases and J by 3 bases, leaving 11 bases between them. In germline, CDR1 is MNHEY, CDR2 SVGAGI. CDR3 length: 14 residues. CDR3 region: CASSYGGQGYEQYV. The CDR3 DNA sequence: TGTGCCAGCAGTTACGGGGGCCAGGGCTACGAGCAGTACGTC.

This clonotype was detected only once. A junction end diverges from the germline sequence, so it may reflect a read error. This chain joins TRBV5-1 and TRBJ2-3; D ambiguous. This CDR3 spans 14 amino acids. CDR1 and CDR2 from the germline V gene are SGHRS and YFSETQ. The CDR3 sequence is CASSLGEGYDTQYF. The DNA for the CDR3 is TGCGCCAGCAGTTTGGGCGAAGGGTATGATACGCAGTATTTT.